The 31 T cell receptor beta chains listed next were all sequenced from one sample in a study of CD8 T cells in Susac syndrome. RNA, at roughly 0.5 to 1 ug, was reverse transcribed with random hexamers. TCRdb ran MiXCR on the immunoSEQ multiplex PCR reads and lists one entry per CDR3 protein. The sample holds about 140,000 distinct CDR3 sequences, just under 95% seen once. The specimen was CD4+ T cells from PBMCs. These receptors came from a human donor with Susac syndrome.

The rearrangement joins TRBV12-3 or TRBV12-4 to TRBJ2-1; 14 bases map to TRBD2. Germline trimming cut 6 bases from V and 6 bases from J; bases unmatched to any gene: 4. The CDR3 totals 15 residues. The CDR3 nucleotides are TGTGCCAGCAGACGGACTAGCGGGAGGATCAATGAGCAGTTCTTC. It encodes CASRRTSGRINEQFF.

The chain couples TRBV7-3 to TRBJ2-3, with D perhaps being TRBD1 or TRBD2 (5 bases each). Germline V gene lookup returns CDR1 SGHTA and CDR2 FQGTGA. This CDR3 comprises 15 residues. The germline V and J ends were trimmed by 1 base and 2 bases, with 10 bases remaining between them. Written as DNA, the CDR3 is TGTGCCAGCAGCTTAATCGGGGACCCCACAGATACGCAGTATTTT. This encodes CASSLIGDPTDTQYF.

The V call is TRBV12-3 or TRBV12-4, the J call TRBJ2-4; D remains unclear. V lost 4 bases to trimming and J lost 7 bases, with 5 bases between them. The CDR3 is 11 residues long. CDR3 nucleotides: TGTGCCAGCAGTTCACTGAACATTCAGTACTTC. It encodes CASSSLNIQYF.

The chain recombines TRBV20-1 with TRBJ2-5; TRBD2 matches 7 bases. V dropped 6 bases and J dropped 5; count of bases not matched to a gene: 9. The germline gives CDR1 DFQATT, CDR2 SNEGSKA (reference sequence). This CDR3 has 13 residues. In nucleotides, the CDR3 is TGCAGTGCGGAGGGTAGGGGAGGGGAGACCCAGTACTTC. Residues: CSAEGRGGETQYF.

The CDR3, as DNA: TGTGCCAGCAGTGAAGGTCTAGCGCACACAGATACGCAGTATTTT. Amino acid sequence: CASSEGLAHTDTQYF. J is TRBJ2-3 and V is TRBV25-1, with D possibly matching TRBD2 (6 bases). This CDR3 is 15 amino acids long. Looked up from germline, CDR1 is MGHDK and CDR2 is SYGVNS. V lost 2 bases to trimming and J lost 2 bases, with 11 bases between them.

The V gene is TRBV7-9, the J gene TRBJ1-3; D ambiguous. Deletions cut 4 bases from V and 2 bases from J, with 15 bases between. The germline V gene encodes CDR1 SEHNR and CDR2 FQNEAQ (reference sequence). The CDR3 loop spans 16 amino acids. The CDR3 DNA reads TGTGCCAGCAGCTCCCCTCGCAGCGCTACTGGAAACACCATATATTTT. Translation gives CASSSPRSATGNTIYF.

This chain joins TRBV12-3 or TRBV12-4 and TRBJ1-5, with TRBD1 identical over 8 bases. V trimming: 6 bases; J trimming: 5 bases; junction bases outside the gene matches: 3. The CDR3 runs to 13 residues. CDR3 region: CASRGQGDQPQHF. CDR3 nucleotides: TGTGCCAGCAGAGGACAGGGAGATCAGCCCCAGCATTTT.

This chain uses TRBV3-1 with TRBJ2-3, with 7 bases fitting TRBD2. This CDR3 is built from 16 residues. After removal of 5 bases from V and 3 bases from J, the junction contained 11 bases not matched to a gene. Looked up from germline, CDR1 is LGHDT and CDR2 is YNNKEL (reference sequence). CDR3 in amino acids: CASSNHSGRATDTQYF. CDR3 bases: TGTGCCAGCAGCAATCACTCTGGGAGGGCGACAGATACGCAGTATTTT.

The chain joins TRBV7-2 to TRBJ2-7; 11 bases match TRBD2. This CDR3 has 17 residues. V trimming: 1 base; J trimming: 7 bases; junction bases outside the gene matches: 12. Looked up from germline, CDR1 is SGHTA and CDR2 is FQGNSA. CDR3 loop: CASSLVPSGRSVREQYF. DNA for the CDR3: TGTGCCAGCAGCTTAGTACCTAGCGGGAGGTCCGTTAGAGAGCAGTACTTC.

CDR3 protein: CASSPPMKETQYF. DNA for the CDR3: TGTGCCAGCAGCCCACCGATGAAAGAGACCCAGTACTTC. The V call is TRBV25-1, the J call TRBJ2-5; D is uncertain. The CDR3 is 13 amino acids. From germline, CDR1 is MGHDK and CDR2 SYGVNS. Trimming shortened V by 6 bases and J by 3 bases, and 11 bases separated the two germline ends. Full variable domain (remainder filled in from reference TRBV25-1 and TRBJ2-5): EADIYQTPRYLVIGTGKKITLECSQTMGHDKMYWYQQDPGMELHLIHYSYGVNSTEKGDLSSESTVSRIRTEHFPLTLESARPSHTSQYLCASSPPMKETQYFGPGTRLLVL.

The chain links TRBV19 to TRBJ1-1; 8 bases align to TRBD1. After removal of 6 bases from V and 0 bases from J, the junction contained 6 bases not matched to a gene. Germline V gene data show CDR1 as LNHDA and CDR2 as SQIVND (reference sequence). This CDR3 contains 15 residues. The CDR3 sequence: CASRWTGSMNTEAFF. For the CDR3, the DNA is TGTGCCAGTAGATGGACAGGGAGTATGAACACTGAAGCTTTCTTT.

The V call is TRBV30, the J call TRBJ1-5; D is uncertain. CDR3 length: 13 residues. V shed 1 base and J shed 2 bases, with 6 bases lying between them. CDR1 is GTSNPN, CDR2 SVGIG, per germline (reference sequence). CDR3 amino acids: CAWSGDGNQPQHF. The DNA for the CDR3 is TGTGCCTGGAGTGGGGATGGCAATCAGCCCCAGCATTTT.

CDR3 amino acids: CASSLPANTEAFF. Here the CDR3 DNA reads TGTGCCAGCAGCTTGCCCGCGAACACTGAAGCTTTCTTT. This chain links TRBV5-6 with TRBJ1-1, with D unresolved. Germline V gives CDR1 SGHDT, CDR2 YYEEEE. Trimming removed 1 base at V and 1 base at J, with 5 bases between. This CDR3 has 13 residues.

This clonotype was observed a single time. The rearrangement links TRBV24-1 to TRBJ2-5; D gene unclear. The CDR3 consists of 13 residues. Between the trimmed V and J ends, which lost 5 bases and 5 bases, there was a span of 11 bases. Germline CDR1 KGHDR, CDR2 SFDVKD. CDR3 region: CATSGDGWETQYF. The CDR3 nucleotides are TGTGCCACCAGTGGTGACGGTTGGGAGACCCAGTACTTC.

V and J are TRBV24-1 and TRBJ2-3; 9 bases line up with TRBD2. V shed 4 bases, J shed 4 bases, and the junction held 5 bases outside the gene matches. Germline CDR1 and CDR2: KGHDR and SFDVKD. This CDR3 has 15 residues. CDR3 protein: CATSDLTSGADTQYF. The CDR3 DNA sequence: TGTGCCACCAGTGACCTGACTAGCGGCGCAGATACGCAGTATTTT.

This clonotype was seen a handful of times. V usage is TRBV11-2 and J usage is TRBJ2-7; 8 bases are shared with TRBD2. The V segment lost 3 bases and the J segment 3 bases; nucleotides outside the gene matches: 4. The CDR3 is 14 amino acids. CDR1 SGHAT and CDR2 FQNNGV come from the germline V gene. The CDR3 spells CASSLVAGNYEQYF. CDR3 DNA sequence: TGTGCCAGCAGCTTGGTAGCGGGAAACTACGAGCAGTACTTC.

The J gene is TRBJ2-7, the V gene TRBV4-1, with 7 bases matching TRBD2. The CDR3 totals 16 residues. The junction had 12 bases not matched to a gene; V was cut back by 0 bases and J by 7 bases. Per germline, CDR1 MGHRA and CDR2 YSYEKL. The DNA for the CDR3 is TGCGCCAGCAGCCAAGATGGTACTAGCGACCCGGGGGAGCAGTACTTC. As protein: CASSQDGTSDPGEQYF.

The CDR3 nucleotides are TGTGCCAGCAGCTTAGTCGGAGGGGATGGCTACACCTTC. Its translation: CASSLVGGDGYTF. J is TRBJ1-2 and V is TRBV7-2, with D tentatively TRBD1 (5 bases). With 1 base removed from V and 6 bases from J, the gap between germline ends came to 9 bases. The length of the CDR3 is 13 residues. Germline V lookup: CDR1 SGHTA, CDR2 FQGNSA. The full variable domain, rest sourced from reference TRBV7-2 and TRBJ1-2, is GAGVSQSPSNKVTEKGKDVELRCDPISGHTALYWYRQSLGQGLEFLIYFQGNSAPDKSGLPSDRFSAERTGGSVSTLTIQRTQQEDSAVYLCASSLVGGDGYTFGSGTRLTVV.

V usage is TRBV20-1 and J usage is TRBJ2-3; unclear D gene. The V and J ends lost 5 bases and 1 base respectively, with 16 bases between them. Per the germline V gene, CDR1 is DFQATT and CDR2 is SNEGSKA (reference sequence). This CDR3 region has 15 residues. The CDR3, as DNA: TGCAGTGCTCCTATCTCGGGCTGGGGCACAGATACGCAGTATTTT. It is translated as CSAPISGWGTDTQYF.

The V gene is TRBV12-5, the J gene TRBJ2-1; D tentatively reads TRBD1 or TRBD2 (6 bases each). This CDR3 is built from 19 residues. Germline CDR1 LGHNT, CDR2 FRNRAP. Deletions cut 0 bases from V and 6 bases from J, with 24 bases between. The CDR3 nucleotides are TGTGCTAGTGGTTTGGTACTGTGGAGGGACACTTCTTCCCCCAATGAGCAGTTCTTC. Protein: CASGLVLWRDTSSPNEQFF.

This chain joins TRBV7-9 and TRBJ2-2; TRBD2 aligns across 9 bases. After removal of 4 bases from V and 1 base from J, the junction contained 4 bases not matched to a gene. The germline CDR1 and CDR2 sequences are SEHNR and FQNEAQ (reference sequence). This CDR3 has 16 amino acids. CDR3 region: CASSSTSGENTGELFF. In DNA form, the CDR3 reads TGTGCCAGCAGCTCGACTAGCGGAGAGAACACCGGGGAGCTGTTTTTT.

This clonotype has more than one count but fewer than ten. Compared with germline, one end of the junction differs, possibly owing to a read error. This rearrangement joins TRBV5-1 to TRBJ2-3; the match to TRBD1 covers 9 bases. Germline V lookup: CDR1 SGHRS, CDR2 YFSETQ. CDR3 size: 14 residues. In DNA form, the CDR3 reads TGTGCCAGCAGTCCCGGACAGGGGACAGATACGCAGTATTTT. Translated, it gives CASSPGQGTDTQYF. Drawing the rest from reference TRBV5-1 and TRBJ2-3, the complete variable domain is KAGVTQTPRYLIKTRGQQVTLSCSPISGHRSVSWYQQTPGQGLQFLFEYFSETQRNKGNFPGRFSGRQFSNSRSEMNVSTLELGDSALYLCASSPGQGTDTQYFGPGTRLTVL.

The J gene is TRBJ2-7, the V gene TRBV30, with D possibly called TRBD1 or TRBD2 (5 bases each). The CDR3 totals 11 residues. CDR1 and CDR2 (germline): GTSNPN, SVGIG (reference sequence). V was pared by 2 bases and J by 12 bases, with 14 bases between. DNA for the CDR3: TGTGCCTGGAGTAAGGGGACCACCGCGTACTTC. Amino acid sequence: CAWSKGTTAYF.

The chain carries TRBV20-1 and TRBJ2-5; possibly TRBD2 for D (5 bases). This CDR3 comprises 12 residues. Germline assignment: CDR1 DFQATT and CDR2 SNEGSKA (reference sequence). V lost 3 bases to trimming and J lost 2 bases, with 7 bases between them. CDR3 loop: CSASRTQETQYF. The CDR3, as DNA: TGCAGTGCTAGTAGGACTCAAGAGACCCAGTACTTC.

This rearrangement joins TRBV5-4 to TRBJ2-2; 11 bases agree with TRBD1. CDR3 size: 16 residues. Germline V gene data show CDR1 as SGHNT and CDR2 as YYREEE (reference sequence). V lost 3 bases and J lost 6; bases outside the gene matches: 7. The CDR3 DNA follows: TGTGCCAGCAGCTCTGGACCGGGACAGGGGGCCGGGGAGCTGTTTTTT. Protein sequence: CASSSGPGQGAGELFF.

CDR3 protein: CASSVERGGYTF. CDR3 in DNA: TGTGCCAGCAGCGTAGAGAGGGGGGGCTACACCTTC. The chain recombines TRBV9 with TRBJ1-2; a possible D gene is TRBD1 (6 bases). This CDR3 has 12 residues. The V end was cut by 0 bases, the J end by 8 bases, with 8 bases between. Germline V CDR1 and CDR2: SGDLS, YYNGEE.

The V gene is TRBV30, the J gene TRBJ2-3; the match to TRBD1 covers 9 bases. The J segment lost 3 bases and the V segment lost 3 bases, leaving 4 bases of the junction unmatched. Germline V gene sequence: CDR1 GTSNPN, CDR2 SVGIG (reference sequence). The CDR3 covers 14 residues. In DNA form, the CDR3 reads TGTGCCTGGAGCCAAGGACAGGGGACAGATACGCAGTATTTT. Its translation: CAWSQGQGTDTQYF.

The gene calls are TRBV5-1 and TRBJ1-2; D unresolved. Germline CDR1 and CDR2: SGHRS and YFSETQ. Trimming shortened V by 0 bases and J by 4 bases, and 10 bases separated the two germline ends. CDR3 size: 14 residues. The CDR3 is CASSLAPGPYGYTF. In nucleotides, the CDR3 is TGCGCCAGCAGCTTGGCCCCAGGACCCTATGGCTACACCTTC.

V gene TRBV29-1 combines with J gene TRBJ2-7; TRBD2 agrees at 10 bases. The CDR3 length is 17 residues. The V and J ends lost 3 bases and 5 bases, in that order; junction bases with no gene match: 16. Germline V gives CDR1 SQVTM, CDR2 ANQGSEA. In DNA, the CDR3 is TGCAGCGTTGACCCCACGAGCGGGAGGGCGCGTCCCCACGAGCAGTACTTC. It is translated as CSVDPTSGRARPHEQYF.

The genes are TRBV20-1 and TRBJ2-5, with D perhaps matching TRBD2 (6 bases). CDR1 is DFQATT and CDR2 is SNEGSKA in the germline V gene (reference sequence). This CDR3 comprises 13 residues. V lost 7 bases and J lost 0, with 12 bases in between. CDR3 nucleotides: TGCAGTGTCGATAGCGGTTACCAAGAGACCCAGTACTTC. It yields the protein CSVDSGYQETQYF.

This rearrangement joins TRBV2 to TRBJ2-7; D unresolved. Per germline, CDR1 SNHLY and CDR2 FYNNEI. The CDR3 contains 17 residues. V lost 2 bases to trimming and J lost 2 bases, with 19 bases between them. CDR3 protein: CASSELGFGRPPYEQYF. CDR3 DNA sequence: TGTGCCAGCAGTGAATTGGGATTTGGTCGGCCTCCCTACGAGCAGTACTTC.